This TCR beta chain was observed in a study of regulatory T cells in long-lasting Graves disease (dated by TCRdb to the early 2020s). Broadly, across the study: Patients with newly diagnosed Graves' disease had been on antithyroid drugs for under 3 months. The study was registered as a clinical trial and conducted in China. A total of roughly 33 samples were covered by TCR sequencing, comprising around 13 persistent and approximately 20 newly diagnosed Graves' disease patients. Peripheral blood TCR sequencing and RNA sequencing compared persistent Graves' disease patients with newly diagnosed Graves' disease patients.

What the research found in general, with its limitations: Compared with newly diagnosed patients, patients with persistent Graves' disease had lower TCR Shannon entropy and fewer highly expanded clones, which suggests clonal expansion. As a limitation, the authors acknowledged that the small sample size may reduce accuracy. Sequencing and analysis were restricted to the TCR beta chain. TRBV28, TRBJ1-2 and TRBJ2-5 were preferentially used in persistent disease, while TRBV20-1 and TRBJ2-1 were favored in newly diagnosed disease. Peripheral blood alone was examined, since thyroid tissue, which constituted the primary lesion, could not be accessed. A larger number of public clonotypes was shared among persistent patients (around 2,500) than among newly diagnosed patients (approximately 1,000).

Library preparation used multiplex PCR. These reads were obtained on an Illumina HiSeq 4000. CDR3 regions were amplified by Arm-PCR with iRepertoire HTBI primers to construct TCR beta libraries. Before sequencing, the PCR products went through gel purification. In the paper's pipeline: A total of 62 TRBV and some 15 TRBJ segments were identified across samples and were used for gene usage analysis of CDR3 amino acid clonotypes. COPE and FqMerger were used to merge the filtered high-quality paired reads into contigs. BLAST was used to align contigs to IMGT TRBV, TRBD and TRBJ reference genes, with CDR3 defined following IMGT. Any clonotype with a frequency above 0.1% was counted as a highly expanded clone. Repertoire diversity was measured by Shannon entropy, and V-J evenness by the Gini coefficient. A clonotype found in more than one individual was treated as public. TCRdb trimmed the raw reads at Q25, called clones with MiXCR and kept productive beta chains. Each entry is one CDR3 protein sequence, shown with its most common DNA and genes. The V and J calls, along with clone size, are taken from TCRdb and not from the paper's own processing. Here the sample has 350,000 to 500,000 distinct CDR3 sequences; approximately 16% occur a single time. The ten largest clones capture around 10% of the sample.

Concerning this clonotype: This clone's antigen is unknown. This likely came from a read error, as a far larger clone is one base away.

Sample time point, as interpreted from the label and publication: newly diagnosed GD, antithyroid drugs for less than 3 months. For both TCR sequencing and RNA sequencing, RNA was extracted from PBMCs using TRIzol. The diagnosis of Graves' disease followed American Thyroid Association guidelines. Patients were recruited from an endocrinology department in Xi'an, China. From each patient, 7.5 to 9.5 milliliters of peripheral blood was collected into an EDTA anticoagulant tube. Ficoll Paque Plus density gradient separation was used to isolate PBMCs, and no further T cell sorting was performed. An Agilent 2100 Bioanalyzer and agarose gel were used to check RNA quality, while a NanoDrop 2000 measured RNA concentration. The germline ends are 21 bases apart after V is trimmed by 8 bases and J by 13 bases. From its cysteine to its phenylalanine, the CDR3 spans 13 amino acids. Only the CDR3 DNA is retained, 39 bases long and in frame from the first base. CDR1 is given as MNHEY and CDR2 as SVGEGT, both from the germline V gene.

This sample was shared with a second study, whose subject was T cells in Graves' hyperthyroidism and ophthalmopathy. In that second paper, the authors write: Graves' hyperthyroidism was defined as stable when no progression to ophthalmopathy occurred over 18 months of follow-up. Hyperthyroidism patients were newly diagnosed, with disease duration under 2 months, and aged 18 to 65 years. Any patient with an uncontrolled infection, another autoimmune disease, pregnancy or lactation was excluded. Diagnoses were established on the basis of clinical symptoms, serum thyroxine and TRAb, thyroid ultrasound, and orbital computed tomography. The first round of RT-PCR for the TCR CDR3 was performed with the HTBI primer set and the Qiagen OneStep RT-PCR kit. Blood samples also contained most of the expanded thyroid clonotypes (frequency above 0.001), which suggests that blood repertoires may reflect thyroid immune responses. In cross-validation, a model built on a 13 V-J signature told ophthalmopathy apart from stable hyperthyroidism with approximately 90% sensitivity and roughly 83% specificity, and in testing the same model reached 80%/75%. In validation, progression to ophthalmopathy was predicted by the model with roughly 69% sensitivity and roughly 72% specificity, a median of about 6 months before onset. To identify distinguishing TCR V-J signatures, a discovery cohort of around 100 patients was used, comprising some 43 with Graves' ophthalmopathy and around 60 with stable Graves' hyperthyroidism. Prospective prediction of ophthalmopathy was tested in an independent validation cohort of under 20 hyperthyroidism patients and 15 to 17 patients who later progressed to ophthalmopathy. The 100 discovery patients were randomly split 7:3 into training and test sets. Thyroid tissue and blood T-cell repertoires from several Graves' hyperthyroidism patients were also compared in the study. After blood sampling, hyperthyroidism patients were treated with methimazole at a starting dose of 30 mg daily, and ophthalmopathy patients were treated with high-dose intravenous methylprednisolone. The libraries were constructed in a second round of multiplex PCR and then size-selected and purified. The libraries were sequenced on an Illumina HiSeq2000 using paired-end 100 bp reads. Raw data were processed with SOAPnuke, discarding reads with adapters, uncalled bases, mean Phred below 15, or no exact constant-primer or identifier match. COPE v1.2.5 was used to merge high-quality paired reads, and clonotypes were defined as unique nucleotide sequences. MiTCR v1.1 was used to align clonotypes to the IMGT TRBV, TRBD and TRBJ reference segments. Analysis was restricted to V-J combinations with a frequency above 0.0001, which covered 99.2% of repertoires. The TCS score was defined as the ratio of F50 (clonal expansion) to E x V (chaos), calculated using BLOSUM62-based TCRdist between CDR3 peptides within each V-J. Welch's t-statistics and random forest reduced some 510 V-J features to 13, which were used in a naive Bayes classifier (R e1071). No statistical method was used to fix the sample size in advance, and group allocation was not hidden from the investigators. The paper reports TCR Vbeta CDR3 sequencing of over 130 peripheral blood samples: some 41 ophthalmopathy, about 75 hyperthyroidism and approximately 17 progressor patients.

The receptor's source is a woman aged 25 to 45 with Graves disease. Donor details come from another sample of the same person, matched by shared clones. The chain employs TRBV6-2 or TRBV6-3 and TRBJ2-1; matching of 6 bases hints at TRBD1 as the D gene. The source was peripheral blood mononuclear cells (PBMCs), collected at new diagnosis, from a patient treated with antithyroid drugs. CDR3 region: CASLTGTQETQFF. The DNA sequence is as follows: TGTGCCAGCCTGACCGGGACACAAGAGACCCAGTTCTTC.